Listed here is a single T cell receptor (beta chain). This sample is drawn from a study of blood T cell repertoires in COVID-19. Study processing details: Counts of nucleated cells, estimated from reference gene primer amplification, were obtained. The protocol was immunoSEQ multiplex PCR, while the TCRdb copy is restricted to in-frame clones and leaves out a portion. V and J calls plus clone size are reproduced from that table; the DNA served to infer D and trimming. This repertoire shows about 320,000 clones, approximately 85% found once; its top ten account for about 1.7%. V lost 6 bases and J lost 8; bases outside the gene matches: 7. Germline V gives CDR1 SNHLY, CDR2 FYNNEI. The CDR3 is 13 amino acids.

The sequence was obtained from a woman aged 50 to 60 with acute or convalescent COVID-19. The rearrangement joins TRBV2 to TRBJ1-2; 9 bases line up with TRBD1. The sample taken for sequencing was peripheral blood. The CDR3 DNA reads as TGTGCCAGCAGAGCCGGGACAGGGATCGGCTACACCTTC. It specifies CASRAGTGIGYTF.